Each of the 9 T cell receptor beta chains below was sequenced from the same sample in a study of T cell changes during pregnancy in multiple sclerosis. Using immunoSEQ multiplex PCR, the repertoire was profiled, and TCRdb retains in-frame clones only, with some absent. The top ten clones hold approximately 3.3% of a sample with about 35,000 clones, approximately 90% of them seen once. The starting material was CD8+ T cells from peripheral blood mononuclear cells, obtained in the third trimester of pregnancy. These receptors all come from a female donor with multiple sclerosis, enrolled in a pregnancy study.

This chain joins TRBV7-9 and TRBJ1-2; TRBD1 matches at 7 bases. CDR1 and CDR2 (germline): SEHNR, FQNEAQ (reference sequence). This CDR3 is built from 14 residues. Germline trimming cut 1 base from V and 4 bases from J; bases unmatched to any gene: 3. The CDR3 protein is CASSLEGARYGYTF. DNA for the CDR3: TGTGCCAGCAGCTTAGAGGGGGCTCGCTATGGCTACACCTTC.

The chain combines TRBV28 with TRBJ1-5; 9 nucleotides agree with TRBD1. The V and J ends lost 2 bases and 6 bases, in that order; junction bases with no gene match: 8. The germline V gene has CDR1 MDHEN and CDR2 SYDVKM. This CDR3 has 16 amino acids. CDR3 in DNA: TGTGCCAGCAGTTTAGGGCCGGACAGGGGAACTCAGCCCCAGCATTTT. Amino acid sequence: CASSLGPDRGTQPQHF.

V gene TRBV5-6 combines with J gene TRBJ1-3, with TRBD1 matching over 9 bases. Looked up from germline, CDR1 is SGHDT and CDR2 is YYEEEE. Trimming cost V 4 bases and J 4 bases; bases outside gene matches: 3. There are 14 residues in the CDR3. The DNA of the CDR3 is TGTGCCAGCAGCAAGGGACAGGGAGGAAACACCATATATTTT. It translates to CASSKGQGGNTIYF.

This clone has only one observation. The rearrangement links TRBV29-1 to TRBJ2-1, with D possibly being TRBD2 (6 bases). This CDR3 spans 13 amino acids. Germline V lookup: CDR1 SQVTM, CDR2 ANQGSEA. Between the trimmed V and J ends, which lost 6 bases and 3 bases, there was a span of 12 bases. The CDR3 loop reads CSVGDWNYNEQFF. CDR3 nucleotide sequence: TGCAGCGTCGGGGACTGGAACTACAATGAGCAGTTCTTC.

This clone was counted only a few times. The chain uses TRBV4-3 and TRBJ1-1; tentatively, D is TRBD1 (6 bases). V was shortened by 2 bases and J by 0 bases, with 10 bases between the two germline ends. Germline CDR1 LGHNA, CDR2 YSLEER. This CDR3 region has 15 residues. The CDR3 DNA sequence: TGCGCCAGCAGCCAAAAGACAGGATTGAACACTGAAGCTTTCTTT. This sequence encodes CASSQKTGLNTEAFF.

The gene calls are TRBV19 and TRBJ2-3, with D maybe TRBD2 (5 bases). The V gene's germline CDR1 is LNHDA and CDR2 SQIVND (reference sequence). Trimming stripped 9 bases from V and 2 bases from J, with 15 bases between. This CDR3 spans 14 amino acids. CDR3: CASRVGLYTDTQYF. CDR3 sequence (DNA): TGTGCCAGCCGAGTCGGACTCTACACAGATACGCAGTATTTT.

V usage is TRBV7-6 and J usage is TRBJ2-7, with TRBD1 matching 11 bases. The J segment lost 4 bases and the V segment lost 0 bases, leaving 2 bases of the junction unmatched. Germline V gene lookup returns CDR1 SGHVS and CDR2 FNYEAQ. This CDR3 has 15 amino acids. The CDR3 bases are TGTGCCAGCAGCTTAGCAGGGGACAGGGGGTACGAGCAGTACTTC. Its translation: CASSLAGDRGYEQYF. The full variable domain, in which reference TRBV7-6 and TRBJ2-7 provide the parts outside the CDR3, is GAGVSQSPRYKVTKRGQDVALRCDPISGHVSLYWYRQALGQGPEFLTYFNYEAQQDKSGLPNDRFSAERPEGSISTLTIQRTEQRDSAMYRCASSLAGDRGYEQYFGPGTRLTVT.

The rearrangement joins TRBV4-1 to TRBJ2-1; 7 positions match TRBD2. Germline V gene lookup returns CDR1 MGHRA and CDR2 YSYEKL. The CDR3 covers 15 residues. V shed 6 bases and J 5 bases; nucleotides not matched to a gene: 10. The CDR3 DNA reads TGCGCCAGCAGATTTTCCGGGGAGGGGAACAATGAGCAGTTCTTC. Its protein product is CASRFSGEGNNEQFF.

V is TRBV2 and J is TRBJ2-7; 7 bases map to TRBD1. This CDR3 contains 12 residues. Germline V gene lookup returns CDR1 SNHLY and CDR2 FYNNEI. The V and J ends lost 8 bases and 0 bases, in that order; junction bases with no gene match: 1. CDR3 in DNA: TGTGCCAGCCGGGACAGCTCCTACGAGCAGTACTTC. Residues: CASRDSSYEQYF. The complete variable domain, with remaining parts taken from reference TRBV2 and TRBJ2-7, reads EPEVTQTPSHQVTQMGQEVILRCVPISNHLYFYWYRQILGQKVEFLVSFYNNEISEKSEIFDDQFSVERPDGSNFTLKIRSTKLEDSAMYFCASRDSSYEQYFGPGTRLTVT.